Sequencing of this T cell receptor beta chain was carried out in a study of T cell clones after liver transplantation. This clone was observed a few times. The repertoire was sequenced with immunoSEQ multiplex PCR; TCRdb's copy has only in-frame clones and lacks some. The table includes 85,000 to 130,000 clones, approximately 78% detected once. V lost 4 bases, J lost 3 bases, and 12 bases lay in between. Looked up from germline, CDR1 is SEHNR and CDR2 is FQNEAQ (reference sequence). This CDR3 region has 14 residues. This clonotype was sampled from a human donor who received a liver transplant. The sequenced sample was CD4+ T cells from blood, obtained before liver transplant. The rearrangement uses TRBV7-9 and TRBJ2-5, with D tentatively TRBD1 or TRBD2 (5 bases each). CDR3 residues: CASSSYRDEETQYF. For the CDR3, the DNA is TGTGCCAGCAGCTCATACCGGGACGAAGAGACCCAGTACTTC. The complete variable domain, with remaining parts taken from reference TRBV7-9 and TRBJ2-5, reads DTGVSQNPRHKITKRGQNVTFRCDPISEHNRLYWYRQTLGQGPEFLTYFQNEAQLEKSRLLSDRFSAERPKGSFSTLEIQRTEQGDSAMYLCASSSYRDEETQYFGPGTRLLVL.